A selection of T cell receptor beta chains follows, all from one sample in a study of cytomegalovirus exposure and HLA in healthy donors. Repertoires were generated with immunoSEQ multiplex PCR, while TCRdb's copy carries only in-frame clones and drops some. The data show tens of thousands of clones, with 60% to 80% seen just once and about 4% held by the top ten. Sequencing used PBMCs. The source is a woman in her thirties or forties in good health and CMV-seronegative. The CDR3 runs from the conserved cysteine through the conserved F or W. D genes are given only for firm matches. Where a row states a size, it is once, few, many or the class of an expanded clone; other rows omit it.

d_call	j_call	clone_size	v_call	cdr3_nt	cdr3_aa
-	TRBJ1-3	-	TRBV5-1	TGCGCCAGCAGCTTGGAGGGGGAGAGCACCATATATTTT	CASSLEGESTIYF
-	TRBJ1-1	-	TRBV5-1	TGCGCCAGCAGCTCCGGAGGCAGAGATGAAGCTTTCTTT	CASSSGGRDEAFF
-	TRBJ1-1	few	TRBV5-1	TGCGCCAGCAGCACCACAGGGTCTGAAGCTTTCTTT	CASSTTGSEAFF
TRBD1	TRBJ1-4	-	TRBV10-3	TGTGCCGCCGGGACAGCCAGGGGTGAACTGTTTTTT	CAAGTARGELFF
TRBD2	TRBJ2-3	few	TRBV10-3	TGTGCCATCAGTGAGAGACTAGCGGGGGAGACTAGCACAGATACGCAGTATTTT	CAISERLAGETSTDTQYF
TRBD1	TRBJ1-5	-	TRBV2	TGTGCCAGCAGAGCTGACAGGGCGAGCAATCAGCCCCAGCATTTT	CASRADRASNQPQHF
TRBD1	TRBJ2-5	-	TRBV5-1	TGCGCCAGCAGCGCCTCCGGGACAGGGGTACAAGAGACCCAGTACTTC	CASSASGTGVQETQYF
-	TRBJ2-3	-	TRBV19	TGTGCCAGTAGTGTAGCTAGCACAGATACGCAGTATTTT	CASSVASTDTQYF
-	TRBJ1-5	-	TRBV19	TGTGCCAGTAGTTTCCGGTTCAATCAGCCCCAGCATTTT	CASSFRFNQPQHF
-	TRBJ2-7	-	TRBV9	TGTGCCAGCAGCCCCCGGACAGACCCCCCTATAAAATACGAGCAGTACTTC	CASSPRTDPPIKYEQYF
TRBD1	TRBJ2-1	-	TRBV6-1	TGTGCCAGCAGCGCTGGGACAGGGACTCCTGAGCAGTTCTTC	CASSAGTGTPEQFF
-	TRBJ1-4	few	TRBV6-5	TGTGCCAGCAGTCTGACAGCTAATAATGAAAAACTGTTTTTT	CASSLTANNEKLFF
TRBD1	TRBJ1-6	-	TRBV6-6	TGTGCCGGAGGGACAGGGTCCGGGTCACCCCTCCACTTT	CAGGTGSGSPLHF
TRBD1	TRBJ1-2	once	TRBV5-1	TGCGCCAGCAGCAACGACAGGGCCTTAGATGGCTACACCTTC	CASSNDRALDGYTF
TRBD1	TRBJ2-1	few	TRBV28	TGTGCCAGCGCGGGACAGGGGTACAATGAGCAGTTCTTC	CASAGQGYNEQFF
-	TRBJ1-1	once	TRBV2	TGTGCCAGCACCTACGGGACTCAAAACACTGAAGCTTTCTTT	CASTYGTQNTEAFF
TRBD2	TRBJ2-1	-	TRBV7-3	TGTGCCAGCTCCCGGGGGGTAGCGGGGTACAATGAGCAGTTCTTC	CASSRGVAGYNEQFF
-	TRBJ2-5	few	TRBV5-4	TGTGCCAGCAGCATCGGACTAAACGAACAAGAGACCCAGTACTTC	CASSIGLNEQETQYF
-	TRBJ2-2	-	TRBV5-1	TGCGCCAGCAGCTTCCGGAGCGGACTCAAAAACACCGGGGAGCTGTTTTTT	CASSFRSGLKNTGELFF
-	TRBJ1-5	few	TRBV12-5	TGTGCTAGTGGTTTGGCGCCCCGGAGTAGCAATCAGCCCCAGCATTTT	CASGLAPRSSNQPQHF
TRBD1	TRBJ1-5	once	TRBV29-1	TGCAGCGTCATTACCGGGACAGGGGTCGCGGGCAATCAGCCCCAGCATTTT	CSVITGTGVAGNQPQHF
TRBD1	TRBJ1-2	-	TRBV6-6	TGTGCCAGCCACAGGGGATATGGCTACACCTTC	CASHRGYGYTF
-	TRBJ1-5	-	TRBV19	TGTGCCAGTAGTATAGAGAGGACCAGGGATCAGCCCCAGCATTTT	CASSIERTRDQPQHF
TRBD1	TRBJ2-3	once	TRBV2	TGTGCCAGCAGTGACCCGGGACAGCCCTCTAGCACAGATACGCAGTATTTT	CASSDPGQPSSTDTQYF
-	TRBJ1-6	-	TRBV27	TGTGCCAGCAGTCCGCGTCCTACCGCCAATTCACCCCTCCACTTT	CASSPRPTANSPLHF
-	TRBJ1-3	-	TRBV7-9	TGTGCCAGCAGCTTAGGGCCGCTCTCTGGAAACACCATATATTTT	CASSLGPLSGNTIYF
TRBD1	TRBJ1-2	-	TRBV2	TGTGCCAGCAGTCGTACAGGGGACGGCTACACCTTC	CASSRTGDGYTF
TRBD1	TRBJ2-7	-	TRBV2	TGTGCCAGCAGACGGACAGGGGGGACCTACGAGCAGTACTTC	CASRRTGGTYEQYF
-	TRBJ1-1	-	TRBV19	TGTGCCAGTAGTAGAGTGTGGAACACTGAAGCTTTCTTT	CASSRVWNTEAFF
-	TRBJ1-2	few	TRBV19	TGTGCCAGTAGTAATGCGGGGACTAACTATGGCTACACCTTC	CASSNAGTNYGYTF
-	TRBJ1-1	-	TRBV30	TGTGCCTGGAGTCTCGGGGTTTGGAACACTGAAGCTTTCTTT	CAWSLGVWNTEAFF
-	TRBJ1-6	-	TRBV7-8	TGTGCCAGCAGCTTCGTGGCGGATTCACCCCTCCACTTT	CASSFVADSPLHF
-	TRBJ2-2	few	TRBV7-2	TGTGCCAGCAGCTTAGGGGGCCAGAACACCGGGGAGCTGTTTTTT	CASSLGGQNTGELFF
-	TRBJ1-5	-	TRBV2	TGTGCCAGCAGTTTGGACCGGACAGGCAATCAGCCCCAGCATTTT	CASSLDRTGNQPQHF
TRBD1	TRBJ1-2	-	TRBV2	TGTGCCAGCAGTGAAATAGGCGGGACAGGGGATGGCTATGGCTACACCTTC	CASSEIGGTGDGYGYTF
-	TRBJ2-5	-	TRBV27	TGTGCCAGCAGTTACAAGCCAGGAGAGACCCAGTACTTC	CASSYKPGETQYF
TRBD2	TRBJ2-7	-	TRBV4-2	TGTGCCAGCAGCCAAGGGGGGGGCTACGAGCAGTACTTC	CASSQGGGYEQYF
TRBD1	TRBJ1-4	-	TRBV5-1	TGCGCCAGCAGCCCCGATCCCCAGGGGGCTAATGAAAAACTGTTTTTT	CASSPDPQGANEKLFF
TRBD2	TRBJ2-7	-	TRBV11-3	TGTGCCAGCAGCTTAGCGGGGGGGCCCTACGTGCAGTACTTC	CASSLAGGPYVQYF
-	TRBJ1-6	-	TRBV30	TGTGCCTGGAGTGTGAGCGACGATTCACCCCTCCACTTT	CAWSVSDDSPLHF
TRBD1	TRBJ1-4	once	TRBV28	TGTGCCAGCAGTTTACCCAGGGGGCCCACTAATGAAAAACTGTTTTTT	CASSLPRGPTNEKLFF
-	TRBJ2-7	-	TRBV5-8	TGTGCCAGCAGCGTGGCGGGTTACGAGCAGTACTTC	CASSVAGYEQYF
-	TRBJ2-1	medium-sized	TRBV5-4	TGTGCCAGCAGCTTGGGACAGGCGGATGAGCAGTTCTTC	CASSLGQADEQFF
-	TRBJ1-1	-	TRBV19	TGTGCCAGTAGCCTTGGGGGGGCAAGAACTGAAGCTTTCTTT	CASSLGGARTEAFF
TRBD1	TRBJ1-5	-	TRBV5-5	TGTGCCAGCACCCTAAAGCCCCAGGGGGCAGTCCAGCCCCAGCATTTT	CASTLKPQGAVQPQHF
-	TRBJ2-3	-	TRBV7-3	TGTGCCAGCAGCTTAGGAGGGAGCCGCACAGATACGCAGTATTTT	CASSLGGSRTDTQYF
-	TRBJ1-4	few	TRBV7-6	TGTGCCAGCAGCGTTACAGGAACTAATGAAAAACTGTTTTTT	CASSVTGTNEKLFF
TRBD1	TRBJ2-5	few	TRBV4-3	TGCGCCAGCAGCCAAAACAGGGGGCCTGAGACCCAGTACTTC	CASSQNRGPETQYF
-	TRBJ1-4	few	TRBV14	TGTGCCAGCAGCCAACGCCCTGCAGGCGCAACTAATGAAAAACTGTTTTTT	CASSQRPAGATNEKLFF
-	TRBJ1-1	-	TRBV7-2	TGTGCCAGCAGCTTAGCGGGCGCCGCCGCTGATGCTTTCTTT	CASSLAGAAADAFF
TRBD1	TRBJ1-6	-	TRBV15	TGTGCCACCAGCAGAGAAGGGACAGGGGGTTCACCCCTCCACTTT	CATSREGTGGSPLHF
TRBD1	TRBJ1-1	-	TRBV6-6	TGTGCCAGCAGTAAGGGACAGTCTGAAGCTTTCTTT	CASSKGQSEAFF
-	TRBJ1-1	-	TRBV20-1	TGCAGTGCAAAAGACTGGCCTGAAGCTTTCTTT	CSAKDWPEAFF